This entry concerns a single T cell receptor beta chain. Trimming took 5 bases from V and 3 from J; bases not matched to a gene: 4. There are 16 residues in the CDR3. CDR1 is MNHNS and CDR2 is SASEGT in the germline V gene. The data derive from a study of blood T cells in healthy people across ages. It was with a sample-barcoded 5' primer and a J-beta primer mix that a second PCR of roughly 6 to 12 cycles was run. Each TCR beta cDNA got a 12-nucleotide random molecular identifier. MiXCR was run by TCRdb on the 5' RACE reads, yielding one entry per CDR3 protein. The sample has roughly 730,000 distinct CDR3 sequences, about 56% seen once.

This chain uses TRBV6-1 with TRBJ2-5; 15 bases agree with TRBD2. Sequenced sample: blood. This receptor was obtained from a man aged 40-50 years in good health. The CDR3 region has the DNA TGTGCCAGCAGTTCGGGACTAGCGGGGGGAGAAGAGACCCAGTACTTC. Residues: CASSSGLAGGEETQYF.